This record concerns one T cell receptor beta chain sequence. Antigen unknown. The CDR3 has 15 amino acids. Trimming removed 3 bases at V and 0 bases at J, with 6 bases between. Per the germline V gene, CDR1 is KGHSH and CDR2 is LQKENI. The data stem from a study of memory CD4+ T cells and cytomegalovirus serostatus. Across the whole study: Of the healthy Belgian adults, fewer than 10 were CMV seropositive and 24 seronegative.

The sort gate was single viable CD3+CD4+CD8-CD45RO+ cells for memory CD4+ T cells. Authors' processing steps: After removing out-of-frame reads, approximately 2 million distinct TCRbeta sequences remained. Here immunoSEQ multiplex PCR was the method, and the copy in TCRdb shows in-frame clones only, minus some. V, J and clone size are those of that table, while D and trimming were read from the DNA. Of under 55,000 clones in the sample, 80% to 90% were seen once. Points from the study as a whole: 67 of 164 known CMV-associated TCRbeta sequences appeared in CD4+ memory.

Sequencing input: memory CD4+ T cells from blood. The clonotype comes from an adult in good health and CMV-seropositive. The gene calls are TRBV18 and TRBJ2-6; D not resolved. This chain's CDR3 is CASSPRTSGANVLTF. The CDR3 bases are TGTGCCAGCTCACCCAGGACCTCTGGGGCCAACGTCCTGACTTTC.